This T cell receptor (beta chain) was captured in a study of cytotoxic CD8 clonotypes in ibrutinib-treated CLL. In the study overall: Samples showed on average roughly 260,000 productive templates and roughly 90,000 productive rearrangements.

Study-wide results and caveats: Public clonotypes, found uncommonly, either contracted or stayed stable on treatment. Exceeding age-matched healthy donors, baseline clonality also tracked the counts of circulating CD8+ T cells.

Worth noting for this clone: The target antigen is unknown.

A 1 in 200,000 to 1 in 1 million T cell depth was the sequencing target. Here immunoSEQ multiplex PCR was the method, and the copy in TCRdb shows in-frame clones only, minus some. The top ten hold less than 6% of the sample, which has 150,000 or so clones, roughly four fifths seen once. CDR3 length: 14 amino acids. Germline-derived CDR1 and CDR2 are MGHRA and YSYEKL. V was clipped by 1 base and J by 0 bases, with 6 bases between them. This rearrangement joins TRBV4-1 to TRBJ1-2; D remains ambiguous. This clonotype originated in a human donor with chronic lymphocytic leukemia. Sequencing used PBMCs, obtained after 24 months of ibrutinib treatment. The CDR3 region is CASSQATSNYGYTF. As DNA, the CDR3 is TGCGCCAGCAGCCAAGCAACTTCTAACTATGGCTACACCTTC.